This paragraph covers one T cell receptor (beta chain) sequence. What it binds is unknown. The sample belongs to a study of pediatric ulcerative colitis. Notes on the study in general: Compared with controls, ulcerative colitis showed greater blood-rectum clone sharing. In rectum, acute severe colitis had expanded clones and less diversity. Blood samples from a couple of patients yielded substantially fewer templates and were excluded from blood-rectal overlap analysis.

The CDR3 loop spans 17 amino acids. J gave up 4 bases and V 3 bases, and 12 bases lay outside the gene matches. In germline, CDR1 is LNHDA, CDR2 SQIVND (reference sequence). During colonoscopy, one to two rectal pinch biopsies were collected. Each sample received Survey-level depth of up to 500,000 reads. Some clones are missing from TCRdb's copy, which holds only in-frame ones; the method was immunoSEQ multiplex PCR. The data contain about 36,000 clones, more than 70% of them singletons. This receptor was identified in a boy younger than 18 with moderate ulcerative colitis. The V gene is TRBV19, the J gene TRBJ2-1; 7 positions match TRBD1. Sample: gut tissue. The CDR3 DNA reads as TGTGCCAGTAGTATGACGGGTTGGGGACAGAATTACAATGAGCAGTTCTTC. This encodes CASSMTGWGQNYNEQFF.